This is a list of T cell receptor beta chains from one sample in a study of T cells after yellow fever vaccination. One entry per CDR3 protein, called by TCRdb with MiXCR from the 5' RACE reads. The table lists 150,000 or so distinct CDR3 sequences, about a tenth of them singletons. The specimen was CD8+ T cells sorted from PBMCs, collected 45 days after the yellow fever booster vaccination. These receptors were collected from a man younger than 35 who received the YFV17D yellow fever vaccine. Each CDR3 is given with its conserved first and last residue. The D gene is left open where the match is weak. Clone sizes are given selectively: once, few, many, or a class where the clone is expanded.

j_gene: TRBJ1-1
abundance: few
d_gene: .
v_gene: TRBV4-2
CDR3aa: CASSQADMNTEAFF
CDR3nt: TGTGCCAGCAGCCAGGCAGATATGAACACTGAAGCTTTCTTT

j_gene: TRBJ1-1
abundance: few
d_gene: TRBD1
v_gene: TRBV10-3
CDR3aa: CAISEPGGQNTEAFF
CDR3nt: TGTGCCATCAGTGAGCCAGGGGGCCAGAACACTGAAGCTTTCTTT

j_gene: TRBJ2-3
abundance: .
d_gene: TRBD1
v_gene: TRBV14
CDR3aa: CASSQNSRGDTQYF
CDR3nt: TGTGCCAGCAGCCAAAACTCCAGGGGGGATACGCAGTATTTT

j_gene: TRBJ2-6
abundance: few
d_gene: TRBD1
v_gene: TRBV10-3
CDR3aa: CAISGTGGRGANVLTF
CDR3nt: TGTGCCATCAGTGGGACAGGGGGCCGTGGGGCCAACGTCCTGACTTTC

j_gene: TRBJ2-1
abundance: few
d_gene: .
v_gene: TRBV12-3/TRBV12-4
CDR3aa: CASSFAGRLSYNEQFF
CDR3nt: TGTGCCAGCAGTTTTGCGGGACGCCTCTCCTACAATGAGCAGTTCTTC

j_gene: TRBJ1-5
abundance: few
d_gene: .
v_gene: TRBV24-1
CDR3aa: CATSDGEGPNQPQHF
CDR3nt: TGTGCCACCAGTGATGGGGAGGGCCCCAATCAGCCCCAGCATTTT

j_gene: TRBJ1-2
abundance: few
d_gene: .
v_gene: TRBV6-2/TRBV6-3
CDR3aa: CASTAPRSANYGYTF
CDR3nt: TGTGCCAGCACCGCGCCCCGGTCGGCTAACTATGGCTACACCTTC

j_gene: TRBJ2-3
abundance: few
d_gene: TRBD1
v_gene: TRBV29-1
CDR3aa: CSVVGPGTGGTDTQYF
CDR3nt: TGCAGCGTTGTAGGCCCTGGGACAGGGGGGACAGATACGCAGTATTTT

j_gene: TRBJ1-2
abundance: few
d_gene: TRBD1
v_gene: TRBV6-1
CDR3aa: CASNGDRGIDGYTF
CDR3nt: TGTGCCAGCAATGGGGACAGGGGGATAGATGGCTACACCTTC

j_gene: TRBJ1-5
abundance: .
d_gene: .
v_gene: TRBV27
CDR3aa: CASSLRYSNQPQHF
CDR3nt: TGTGCCAGCAGTTTACGGTATAGCAATCAGCCCCAGCATTTT

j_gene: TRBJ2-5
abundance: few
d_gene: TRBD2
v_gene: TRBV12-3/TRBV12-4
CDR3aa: CASSFYGRGDLETQYF
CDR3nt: TGTGCCAGCAGTTTTTACGGGCGGGGGGATCTAGAGACCCAGTACTTC

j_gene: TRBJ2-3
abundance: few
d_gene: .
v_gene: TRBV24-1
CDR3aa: CATSDLTTSTDTQYF
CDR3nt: TGTGCCACCAGTGATCTAACAACTAGCACAGATACGCAGTATTTT

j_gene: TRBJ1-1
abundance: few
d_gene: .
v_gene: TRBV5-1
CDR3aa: CASSLDPRQRGGTEAFF
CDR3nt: TGCGCCAGCAGTTTAGACCCACGACAGCGTGGAGGGACTGAAGCTTTCTTT

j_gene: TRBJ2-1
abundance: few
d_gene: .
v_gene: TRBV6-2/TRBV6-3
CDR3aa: CASSYSGDYDEQFF
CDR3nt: TGTGCCAGCAGTTACTCGGGGGATTACGATGAGCAGTTCTTC

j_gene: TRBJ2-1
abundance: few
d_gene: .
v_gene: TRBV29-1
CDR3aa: CSVRPGSYNEQFF
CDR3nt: TGCAGCGTTCGTCCAGGCTCCTACAATGAGCAGTTCTTC

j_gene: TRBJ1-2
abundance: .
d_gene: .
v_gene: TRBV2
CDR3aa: CASSEVSRIYGYTF
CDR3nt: TGTGCCAGCAGTGAAGTTAGTCGAATCTATGGCTACACCTTC

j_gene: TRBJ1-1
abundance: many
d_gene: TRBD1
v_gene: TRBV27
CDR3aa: CASSLNYGQGAEAFF
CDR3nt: TGTGCCAGCAGTTTAAACTACGGACAGGGGGCTGAAGCTTTCTTT